This T cell receptor beta chain was profiled in a study of metastatic and nonmetastatic thyroid tumors. Study as a whole: Patients with malignant and benign thyroid disease provided blood and tumor or nodule tissue, whose repertoires were compared. Study-wide results and limits: Versus benign nodules, malignant thyroid tumors reportedly had significantly higher TCR beta diversity, in blood and tumor.

The CDR3 loop spans 11 amino acids. Germline CDR1 reads LGHNT; CDR2 reads FRNRAP. Trimming pared 4 bases from V and 6 bases from J, leaving 5 bases between. Among the patients, none had received any treatment before thyroid surgery. On this clone: The target antigen is unknown.

Original analysis: Between-group CDR3 differences, defined by clinicopathological status, yielded a distant-metastasis classifier for papillary thyroid cancer. From the PCR reads, TCRdb re-called clones with MiXCR. The V and J calls were not made by the authors but by TCRdb's processing. The repertoire includes 9,500 to 12,000 clones, 27% of them detected once, and about a fifth sits in the top ten. Sequencing was done on a sample of adjacent normal tissue. J is TRBJ2-3 and V is TRBV12-5, with D uncertain. This clonotype was obtained from a male donor with papillary thyroid cancer or a benign thyroid nodule (not recorded which). Some clones in this sample may be carry-over from other donors' samples. Here the CDR3 DNA reads TGTGCTAGTGGTTCTGGGGATACGCAGTATTTT. Protein: CASGSGDTQYF. The full variable domain, rest sourced from reference TRBV12-5 and TRBJ2-3, is DARVTQTPRHKVTEMGQEVTMRCQPILGHNTVFWYRQTMMQGLELLAYFRNRAPLDDSGMPKDRFSAEMPDATLATLKIQPSEPRDSAVYFCASGSGDTQYFGPGTRLTVL.